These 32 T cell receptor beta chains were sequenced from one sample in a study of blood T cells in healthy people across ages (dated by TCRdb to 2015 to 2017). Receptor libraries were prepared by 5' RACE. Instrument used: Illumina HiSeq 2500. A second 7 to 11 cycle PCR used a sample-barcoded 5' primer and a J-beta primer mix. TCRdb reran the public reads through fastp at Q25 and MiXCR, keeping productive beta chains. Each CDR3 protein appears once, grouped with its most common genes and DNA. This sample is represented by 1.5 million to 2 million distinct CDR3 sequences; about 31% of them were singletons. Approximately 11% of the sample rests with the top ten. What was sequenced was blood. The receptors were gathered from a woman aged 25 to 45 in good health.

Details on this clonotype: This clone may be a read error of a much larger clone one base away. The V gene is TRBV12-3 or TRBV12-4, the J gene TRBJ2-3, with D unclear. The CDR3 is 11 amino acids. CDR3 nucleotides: TGTACCAGCAGTTGGGGAGATACGCAGTATTTT. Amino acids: CTSSWGDTQYF.

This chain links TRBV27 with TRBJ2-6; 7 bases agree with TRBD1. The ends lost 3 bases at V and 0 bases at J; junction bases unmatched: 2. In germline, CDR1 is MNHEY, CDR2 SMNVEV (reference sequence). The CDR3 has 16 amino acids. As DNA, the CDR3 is TGTGCCAGCAGTTTGGGACAGATCTCTGGGGCCAACGTCCTGACTTTC. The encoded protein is CASSLGQISGANVLTF.

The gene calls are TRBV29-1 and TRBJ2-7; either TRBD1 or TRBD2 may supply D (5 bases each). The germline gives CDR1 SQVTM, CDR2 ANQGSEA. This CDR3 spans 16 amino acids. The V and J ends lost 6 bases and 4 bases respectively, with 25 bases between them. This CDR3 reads CSVRDPRSIGGYEQYF. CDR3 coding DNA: TGCAGCGTGAGGGACCCTAGGTCGATTGGGGGATACGAGCAGTACTTC.

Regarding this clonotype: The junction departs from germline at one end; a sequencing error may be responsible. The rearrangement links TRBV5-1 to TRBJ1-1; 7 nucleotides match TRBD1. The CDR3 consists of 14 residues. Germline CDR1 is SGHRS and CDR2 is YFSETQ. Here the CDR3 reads CDSSYGTANTEAFF. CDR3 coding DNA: TGCGACAGCAGCTACGGGACAGCTAACACTGAAGCTTTCTTT.

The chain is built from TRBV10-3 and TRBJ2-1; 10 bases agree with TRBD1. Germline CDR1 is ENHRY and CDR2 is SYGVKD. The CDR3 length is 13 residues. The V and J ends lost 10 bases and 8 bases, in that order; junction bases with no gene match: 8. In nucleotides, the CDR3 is TGTGCCAGCGGGACAGGGGCTAATGATGAGCAGTTCTTC. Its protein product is CASGTGANDEQFF.

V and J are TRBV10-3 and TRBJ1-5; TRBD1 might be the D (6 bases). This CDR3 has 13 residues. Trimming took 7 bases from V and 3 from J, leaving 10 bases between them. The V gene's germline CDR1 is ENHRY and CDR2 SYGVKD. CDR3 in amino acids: CAINQGINQPQHF. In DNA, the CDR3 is TGTGCCATCAACCAGGGGATCAATCAGCCCCAGCATTTT.

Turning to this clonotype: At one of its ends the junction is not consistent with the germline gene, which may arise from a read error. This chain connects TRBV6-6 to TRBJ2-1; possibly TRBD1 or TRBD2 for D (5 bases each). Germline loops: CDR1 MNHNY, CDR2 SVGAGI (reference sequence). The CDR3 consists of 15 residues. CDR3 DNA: TGTGCCGGCAGTAAAGCCGGGACGCCAGGAAATGAGCAGTTCTTC. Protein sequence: CAGSKAGTPGNEQFF.

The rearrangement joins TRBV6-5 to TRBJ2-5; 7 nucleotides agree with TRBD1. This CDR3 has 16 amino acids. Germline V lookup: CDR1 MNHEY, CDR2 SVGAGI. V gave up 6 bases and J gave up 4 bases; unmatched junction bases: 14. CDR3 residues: CASRHTFGQDRETQYF. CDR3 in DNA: TGTGCCAGCAGACACACATTTGGACAGGACCGAGAGACCCAGTACTTC.

The CDR3 protein is CASGTTGTYTGELFF. CDR3 DNA sequence: TGTGCCAGCGGAACGACAGGGACGTACACCGGGGAGCTGTTTTTT. This chain links TRBV6-5 with TRBJ2-2; TRBD1 agrees at 7 bases. V lost 8 bases, J lost 3 bases, and 9 bases stayed unmatched. The CDR3 totals 15 residues. The germline V gene encodes CDR1 MNHEY and CDR2 SVGAGI.

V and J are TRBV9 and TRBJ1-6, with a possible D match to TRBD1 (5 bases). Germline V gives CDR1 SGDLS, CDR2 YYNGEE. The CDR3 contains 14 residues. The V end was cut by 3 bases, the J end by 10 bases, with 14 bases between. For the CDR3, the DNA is TGTGCCAGCAGCGCCCGGGGGACTGACTCACCCCTCCACTTT. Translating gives CASSARGTDSPLHF.

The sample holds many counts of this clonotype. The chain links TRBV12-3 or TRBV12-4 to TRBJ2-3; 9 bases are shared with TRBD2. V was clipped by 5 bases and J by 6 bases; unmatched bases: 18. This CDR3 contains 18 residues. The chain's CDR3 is CASSPPLERGAPRDTQYF. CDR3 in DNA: TGTGCCAGCAGTCCCCCCCTGGAGCGGGGGGCTCCTCGGGATACGCAGTATTTT.

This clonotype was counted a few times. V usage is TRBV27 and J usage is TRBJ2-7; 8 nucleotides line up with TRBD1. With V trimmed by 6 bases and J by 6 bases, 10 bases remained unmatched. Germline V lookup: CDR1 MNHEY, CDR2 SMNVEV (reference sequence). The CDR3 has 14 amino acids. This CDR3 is CASSLGTGPSEQYF. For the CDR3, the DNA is TGTGCCAGCAGCCTCGGGACAGGTCCCTCCGAGCAGTACTTC.

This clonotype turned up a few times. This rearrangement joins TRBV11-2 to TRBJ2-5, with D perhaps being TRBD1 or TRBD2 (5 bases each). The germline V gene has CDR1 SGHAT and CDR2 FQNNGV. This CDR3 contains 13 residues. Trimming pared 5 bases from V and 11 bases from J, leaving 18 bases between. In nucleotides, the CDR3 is TGTGCCAGCAGCGGGACGGTTGAAGAAGAGCAGTACTTC. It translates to CASSGTVEEEQYF.

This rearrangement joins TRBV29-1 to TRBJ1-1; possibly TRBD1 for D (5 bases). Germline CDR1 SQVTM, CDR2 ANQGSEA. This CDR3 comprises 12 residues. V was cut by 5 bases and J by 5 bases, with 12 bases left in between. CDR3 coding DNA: TGCAGCGTTCGTCAGGGAGTGACTGAAGCTTTCTTT. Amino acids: CSVRQGVTEAFF.

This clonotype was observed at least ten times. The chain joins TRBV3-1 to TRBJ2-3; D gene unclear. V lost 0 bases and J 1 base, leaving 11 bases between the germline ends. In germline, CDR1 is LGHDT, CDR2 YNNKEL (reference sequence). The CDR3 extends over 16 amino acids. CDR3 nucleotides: TGTGCCAGCAGCCAAGATAGAGGACGCGGCACAGATACGCAGTATTTT. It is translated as CASSQDRGRGTDTQYF.

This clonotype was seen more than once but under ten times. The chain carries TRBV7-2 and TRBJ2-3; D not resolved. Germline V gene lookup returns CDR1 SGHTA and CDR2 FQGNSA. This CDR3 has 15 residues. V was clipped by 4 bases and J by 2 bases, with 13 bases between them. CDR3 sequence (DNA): TGTGCCAGCAGCTATATGGGGAAACACACAGATACGCAGTATTTT. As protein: CASSYMGKHTDTQYF.

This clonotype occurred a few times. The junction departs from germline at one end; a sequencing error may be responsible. CDR3 loop: CACSQGLVAGAGEQFF. The CDR3 nucleotides are TGCGCCTGCAGCCAAGGTCTGGTAGCGGGAGCCGGTGAGCAGTTCTTC. This chain joins TRBV4-1 and TRBJ2-1, with 9 bases matching TRBD2. This CDR3 spans 16 amino acids. Germline CDR1 is MGHRA and CDR2 is YSYEKL.

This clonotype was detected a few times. Written as DNA, the CDR3 is TGCGCCAGCAGCCAAGTACTGAGACAGAGAGTCAATGAGCAGTTCTTC. It is translated as CASSQVLRQRVNEQFF. The rearrangement uses TRBV4-1 and TRBJ2-1; a possible D gene is TRBD1 (5 bases). Germline CDR1 is MGHRA and CDR2 is YSYEKL. The V gene lost 1 base and the J gene lost 6 bases, with 16 bases spanning the gap. The CDR3 extends over 16 amino acids.

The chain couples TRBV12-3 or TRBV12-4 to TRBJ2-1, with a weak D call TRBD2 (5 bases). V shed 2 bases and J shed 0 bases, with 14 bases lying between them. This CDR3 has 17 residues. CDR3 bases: TGTGCCAGCAGTTTAAACCCATCTAGCACCTCCTACAATGAGCAGTTCTTC. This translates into CASSLNPSSTSYNEQFF.

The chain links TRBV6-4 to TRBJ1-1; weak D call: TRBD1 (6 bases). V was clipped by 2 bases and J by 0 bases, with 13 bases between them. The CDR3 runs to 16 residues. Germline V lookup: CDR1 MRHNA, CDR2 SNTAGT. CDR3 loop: CASSDVGGELNTEAFF. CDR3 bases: TGTGCCAGCAGTGACGTAGGGGGAGAGCTGAACACTGAAGCTTTCTTT.

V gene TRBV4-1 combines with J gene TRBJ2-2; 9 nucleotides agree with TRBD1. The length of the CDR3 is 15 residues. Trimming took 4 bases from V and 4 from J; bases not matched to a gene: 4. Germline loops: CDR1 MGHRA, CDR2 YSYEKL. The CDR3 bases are TGCGCCAGCAGCCGAGGGACAGGGAGCACCGGGGAGCTGTTTTTT. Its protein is CASSRGTGSTGELFF.

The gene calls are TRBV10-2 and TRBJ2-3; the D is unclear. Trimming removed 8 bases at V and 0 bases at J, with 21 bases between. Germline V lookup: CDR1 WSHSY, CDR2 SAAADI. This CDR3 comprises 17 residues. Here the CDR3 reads CASLPATPSSSTDTQYF. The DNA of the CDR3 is TGCGCCAGCCTACCTGCGACTCCCTCGTCTAGCACAGATACGCAGTATTTT.

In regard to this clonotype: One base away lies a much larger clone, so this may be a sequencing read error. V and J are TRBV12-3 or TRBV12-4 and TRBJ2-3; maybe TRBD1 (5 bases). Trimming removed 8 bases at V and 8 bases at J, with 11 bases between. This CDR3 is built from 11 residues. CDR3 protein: CASGPQGTQYF. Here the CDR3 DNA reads TGTGCCAGCGGTCCCCAGGGTACGCAGTATTTT.

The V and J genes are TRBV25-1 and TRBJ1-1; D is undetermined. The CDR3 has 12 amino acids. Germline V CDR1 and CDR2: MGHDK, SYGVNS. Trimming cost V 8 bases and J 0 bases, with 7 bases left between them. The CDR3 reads CASYSLNTEAFF. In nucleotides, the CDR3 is TGTGCCAGCTACTCCCTGAACACTGAAGCTTTCTTT.

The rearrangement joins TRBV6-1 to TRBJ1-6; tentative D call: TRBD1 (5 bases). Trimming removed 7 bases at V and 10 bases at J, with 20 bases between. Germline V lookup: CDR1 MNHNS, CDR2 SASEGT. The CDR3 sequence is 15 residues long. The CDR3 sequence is CASKGHLDPKSPLHF. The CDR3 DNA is TGTGCCAGCAAAGGACACCTCGATCCCAAATCACCCCTCCACTTT.

This chain's CDR3 is CASYPGLVANEQFF. CDR3 in DNA: TGTGCCAGCTATCCGGGACTAGTGGCCAATGAGCAGTTCTTC. The genes are TRBV2 and TRBJ2-1; 8 nucleotides line up with TRBD2. CDR1 SNHLY and CDR2 FYNNEI come from the germline V gene. The J segment lost 6 bases and the V segment lost 8 bases, leaving 9 bases of the junction unmatched. This CDR3 is 14 amino acids long.

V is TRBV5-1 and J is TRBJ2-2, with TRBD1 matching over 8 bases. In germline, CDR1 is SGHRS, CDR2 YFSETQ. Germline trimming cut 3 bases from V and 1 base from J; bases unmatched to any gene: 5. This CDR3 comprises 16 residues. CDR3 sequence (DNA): TGCGCCAGCAGCTGGGGACAGGTCCTGAACACCGGGGAGCTGTTTTTT. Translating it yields CASSWGQVLNTGELFF.

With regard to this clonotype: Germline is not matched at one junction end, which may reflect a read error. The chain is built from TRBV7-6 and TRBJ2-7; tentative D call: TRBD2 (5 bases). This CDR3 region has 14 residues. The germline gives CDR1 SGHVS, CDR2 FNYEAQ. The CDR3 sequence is CASSSLAEGYERYF. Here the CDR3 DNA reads TGTGCCAGCAGCTCCCTTGCAGAGGGATACGAGCGGTACTTC.

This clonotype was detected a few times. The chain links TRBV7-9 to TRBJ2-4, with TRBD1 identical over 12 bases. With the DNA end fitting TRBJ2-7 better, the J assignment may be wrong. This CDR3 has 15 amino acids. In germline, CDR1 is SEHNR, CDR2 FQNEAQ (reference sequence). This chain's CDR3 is CASSLGGTGGVEQYF. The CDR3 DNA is TGTGCCAGCAGCTTAGGCGGGACAGGGGGCGTCGAGCAGTACTTC.

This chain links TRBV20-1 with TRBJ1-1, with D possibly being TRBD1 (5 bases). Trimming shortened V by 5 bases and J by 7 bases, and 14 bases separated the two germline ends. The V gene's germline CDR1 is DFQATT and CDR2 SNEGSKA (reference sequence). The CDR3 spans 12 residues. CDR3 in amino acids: CSAAPGAFEAFF. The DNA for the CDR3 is TGCAGTGCTGCCCCCGGGGCGTTTGAAGCTTTCTTT.

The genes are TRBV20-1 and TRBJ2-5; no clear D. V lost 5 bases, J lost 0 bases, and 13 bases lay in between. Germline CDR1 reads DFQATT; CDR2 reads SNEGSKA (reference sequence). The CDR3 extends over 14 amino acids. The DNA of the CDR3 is TGCAGTGCTTTTACCAGGATTTACCAAGAGACCCAGTACTTC. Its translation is CSAFTRIYQETQYF.

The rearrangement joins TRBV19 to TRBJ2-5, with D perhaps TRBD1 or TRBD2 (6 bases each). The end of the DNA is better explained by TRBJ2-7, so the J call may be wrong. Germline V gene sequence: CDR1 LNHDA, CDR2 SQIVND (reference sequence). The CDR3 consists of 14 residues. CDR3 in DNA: TGTGCCAGTAGTAGGAGGGACACCTGGTTCGAGCAGTACTTC. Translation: CASSRRDTWFEQYF.